This T cell receptor (beta chain) was identified during a study of blood T cell repertoires in COVID-19. On the study more broadly: The study drew acute and convalescent COVID-19 samples from the United States, Italy and Spain. The cDNA or gDNA used as material had been derived from T cells, B-cell-depleted T cells, or PBMCs.

Germline CDR1 and CDR2: MNHEY and SVGEGT. The CDR3 covers 13 residues. Trimming cost V 0 bases and J 6 bases, with 6 bases left between them. Original processing notes: Amplification of reference gene primers provided the estimated nucleated cell counts. Here immunoSEQ multiplex PCR was the method, and the copy in TCRdb shows in-frame clones only, minus some. V, J and clone size were drawn from that table, and D and trimming were deduced from the DNA. The sample records 150,000 to 250,000 clones, approximately 82% being singletons. This TCR was recovered from a human donor with acute or convalescent COVID-19. The donor label of this sample is uncertain. V usage is TRBV6-2 or TRBV6-3 and J usage is TRBJ2-1, with no clear D. The sequencing input was peripheral blood. The CDR3 region is CASSYSPGNEQFF. As DNA, the CDR3 is TGTGCCAGCAGTTACTCTCCGGGCAATGAGCAGTTCTTC.